This T cell receptor beta chain stems from a study of Ad26.COV2.S vaccination and SARS-CoV-2 variants. Study background: Intramuscular Ad26.COV2.S doses were given once or twice, 56 days apart.

Stated treatment: around 19 received Ad26.COV2.S at low or high dose, single or two shots; about 5 received placebo; per-sample allocation not given. Specimens were obtained on day 63 following the first vaccine or placebo injection. Trimming took off 0 bases at V and 3 bases at J, with 12 bases between the two ends. This CDR3 spans 15 amino acids. The method was immunoSEQ multiplex PCR; TCRdb's version includes in-frame clones alone and lacks a portion of them. Of some 340,000 clones in the sample, around four fifths were seen once. The sequences come from peripheral blood, collected in a trial of Ad26.COV2.S vaccine versus placebo. This rearrangement joins TRBV23-1 to TRBJ2-7; the D gene is possibly TRBD1 (5 bases). TRBV23-1 is reported as an ORF; its role is uncertain. The source is a person aged 18-60 years who received the Ad26.COV2.S COVID-19 vaccine or a placebo. CDR3 coding DNA: TGCGCCAGCAGTCAATCGAAGGGGTCCGACTACGAGCAGTACTTC. Its protein is CASSQSKGSDYEQYF.